A selection of T cell receptor beta chains follows, all from one sample in a study of cytomegalovirus exposure and HLA in healthy donors. TCRdb's copy holds only in-frame clones and misses some; the assay was immunoSEQ multiplex PCR. This table has tens of thousands of clones, roughly 76% appearing once. Sequencing was carried out using PBMCs. These receptors came from a male donor in good health and CMV-seropositive. Each CDR3 is given with its conserved first and last residue. D genes are given only for firm matches. Rows give clone size only sometimes, using once, few, many, or a class for an expanded clone.

D	size	V	J	DNA	CDR3
TRBD1	NA	TRBV27	TRBJ2-7	TGTGCCAGCAGTATGACAGGGGCAGGCGAGCAGTACTTC	CASSMTGAGEQYF
NA	NA	TRBV27	TRBJ1-5	TGTGCCAGCAGTTTTAAGGGGCCTCATCAGCCCCAGCATTTT	CASSFKGPHQPQHF
TRBD2	few	TRBV10-3	TRBJ2-7	TGTGCCATCAGAAGGACTAGCGGGAGTATATACGAGCAGTACTTC	CAIRRTSGSIYEQYF
NA	NA	TRBV25-1	TRBJ2-2	TGTGCCAGCAGTGAGGCAGGGAGGCCCGGGGAGCTGTTTTTT	CASSEAGRPGELFF
TRBD2	NA	TRBV9	TRBJ2-3	TGTGCCAGCAGCGTAACCACTAGCGCCCCTCGGAATACGCAGTATTTT	CASSVTTSAPRNTQYF
NA	few	TRBV15	TRBJ1-2	TGTGCCACCAGCAGAGACCAGTTACCGGGAAATGGCTACACCTTC	CATSRDQLPGNGYTF
NA	NA	TRBV30	TRBJ2-6	TGTGCCTGGAGGCGGGTGTCTGGGGCCAACGTCCTGACTTTC	CAWRRVSGANVLTF
NA	NA	TRBV5-5	TRBJ1-5	TGTGCCAGCAGCTTGGATCCAGGGGTTCAGCCCCAGCATTTT	CASSLDPGVQPQHF
TRBD1	NA	TRBV5-4	TRBJ2-7	TGTGCCAGCAGCCTACAGGGGAAGAGCTCCTACGAGCAGTACTTC	CASSLQGKSSYEQYF
TRBD2	NA	TRBV2	TRBJ2-2	TGTGCCAGCAGTGCGGCGGGGGGTGTAACCGGGGAGCTGTTTTTT	CASSAAGGVTGELFF
NA	NA	TRBV5-4	TRBJ2-4	TGTGCCAGCAGCCCGGCAGGGGTAGCCAAAAACATTCAGTACTTC	CASSPAGVAKNIQYF
NA	NA	TRBV7-6	TRBJ1-3	TGTGCCAGCAGCCCCCAGGCCGGTGGGCATGGAAACACCATATATTTT	CASSPQAGGHGNTIYF
TRBD1	NA	TRBV6-6	TRBJ1-5	TGTGCCAGCAGTTTGACAGGGGCCTATGTGGGGCATTTT	CASSLTGAYVGHF
TRBD1	NA	TRBV19	TRBJ2-1	TGTGCCAGTACCCAACAGGGGGCTTCCTACAATGAGCAGTTCTTC	CASTQQGASYNEQFF
NA	NA	TRBV2	TRBJ2-7	TGTGCCAGCGGCCCGGGACTCCCGAGCTCCTACGAGCAGTACTTC	CASGPGLPSSYEQYF
TRBD1	few	TRBV7-3	TRBJ2-4	TGTGCCAGCAGCTTAATGACGGGACAGGGGAAAAACATTCAGTACTTC	CASSLMTGQGKNIQYF
TRBD2	once	TRBV6-5	TRBJ2-7	TGTGCCAGCAGTTACTCGGGAGGGGAGCAGTACTTC	CASSYSGGEQYF
TRBD2	NA	TRBV7-2	TRBJ2-5	TGTGCCAGCAGCCTGACTAGCGGCGTTGAGACCCAGTACTTC	CASSLTSGVETQYF
NA	NA	TRBV7-2	TRBJ1-6	TGTGCCAGCAGCTCACAGGGTTCGTCTAATTCACCCCTCCACTTT	CASSSQGSSNSPLHF
NA	few	TRBV19	TRBJ1-5	TGTGCCAGTACCATTCCCAATCAGCCCCAGCATTTT	CASTIPNQPQHF
NA	NA	TRBV5-1	TRBJ2-3	TGCGCCAGCAGGGAGGGGGCCAACTCCCTCACAGATACGCAGTATTTT	CASREGANSLTDTQYF
NA	NA	TRBV5-4	TRBJ2-7	TGTGCCAGCAGCTTGGTGAAGTCTAACGAGCAGTACTTC	CASSLVKSNEQYF
NA	NA	TRBV14	TRBJ1-2	TGTGCCAGCAGCCGAAGGGAGGTTGGCTACACCTTC	CASSRREVGYTF
NA	NA	TRBV7-9	TRBJ2-3	TGTGCCAGCAGCATCGAACTAGGCACAGATACGCAGTATTTT	CASSIELGTDTQYF
TRBD1	NA	TRBV7-3	TRBJ2-1	TGTGCCAGCAGCTTTGACAGGGGTGGTAATGAGCAGTTCTTC	CASSFDRGGNEQFF
TRBD1	NA	TRBV5-1	TRBJ1-2	TGCGCCAGCAGCTTGGACGGACAGGGTGATGGCTACACCTTC	CASSLDGQGDGYTF
NA	NA	TRBV9	TRBJ2-1	TGTGCCAGCAGCGGTGGCAGGGGAGATAGCTCCTACAATGAGCAGTTCTTC	CASSGGRGDSSYNEQFF
TRBD1	NA	TRBV5-4	TRBJ2-7	TGTGCCAGCAGCTCCGGGACAGGGTTCTACGAGCAGTACTTC	CASSSGTGFYEQYF
TRBD2	NA	TRBV4-2	TRBJ2-2	TGTGCCAGCAGCCAGTCGACTAGCGGGAGGGGGACCGGGGAGCTGTTTTTT	CASSQSTSGRGTGELFF
TRBD1	NA	TRBV7-3	TRBJ2-2	TGTGCCAGCAGCTTAAGACAGGGGGGGACCGGGGAGCTGTTTTTT	CASSLRQGGTGELFF
NA	NA	TRBV27	TRBJ2-5	TGTGCCAGCGGGTTAGGGGGTGAAGAGACCCAGTACTTC	CASGLGGEETQYF
NA	NA	TRBV4-1	TRBJ1-1	TGCGCCAGCAGCCAGAGACTGCAGAACACTGAAGCTTTCTTT	CASSQRLQNTEAFF
TRBD1	NA	TRBV5-1	TRBJ2-3	TGCGCCAGCAGCCCCCGGGACAGAGGGCCAGATACGCAGTATTTT	CASSPRDRGPDTQYF
NA	NA	TRBV7-8	TRBJ2-2	TGTGCCAAACTTATCGCCGGGGAGCTGTTTTTT	CAKLIAGELFF
NA	NA	TRBV6-1	TRBJ1-2	TGTGCCAGCGAGATAGTTTCTAACTATGGCTACACCTTC	CASEIVSNYGYTF
TRBD2	once	TRBV9	TRBJ2-3	TGTGCCAGCAGCATTAGCGGGGGGGATCCTAGCACAGATACGCAGTATTTT	CASSISGGDPSTDTQYF
TRBD1	once	TRBV6-1	TRBJ2-7	TGTGCCAGCGAGACAGGGGGATACTACGAGCAGTACTTC	CASETGGYYEQYF
TRBD1	NA	TRBV27	TRBJ2-7	TGTGCCAGCAGTTTCCAGACAGGGAGCTACGAGCAGTACTTC	CASSFQTGSYEQYF
TRBD1	NA	TRBV10-3	TRBJ2-3	TGTGCCATCAGCCAGGGGGGACAGGGGGCAAGGGATACGCAGTATTTT	CAISQGGQGARDTQYF
TRBD2	once	TRBV4-1	TRBJ2-2	TGCGCCAGCAGCCACCATGGACTAGCCGGGGAGCTGTTTTTT	CASSHHGLAGELFF
NA	NA	TRBV12-5	TRBJ1-4	TGTGCTAGTGGTGACGACAGGCGTCTTAATGAAAAACTGTTTTTT	CASGDDRRLNEKLFF
NA	few	TRBV5-6	TRBJ1-4	TGTGCCAGCAGCGACCCGGCGGGGGCAACTAATGAAAAACTGTTTTTT	CASSDPAGATNEKLFF
TRBD2	NA	TRBV19	TRBJ2-3	TGTGCCAGTAGTATGGGACTAGCGGGGGGGTCAGCAGATACGCAGTATTTT	CASSMGLAGGSADTQYF
TRBD1	NA	TRBV6-1	TRBJ1-2	TGTGCCAGCAGGGCCATAACAGGGGACGACTATGGCTACACCTTC	CASRAITGDDYGYTF
TRBD2	NA	TRBV6-4	TRBJ2-7	TGTGCCAGCAGCGCTACTAGCGGGGGGACCTACGAGCAGTACTTC	CASSATSGGTYEQYF
NA	NA	TRBV9	TRBJ1-2	TGTGCCAGCAGCCGCAGGGAATATGGCTACACCTTC	CASSRREYGYTF
NA	NA	TRBV6-1	TRBJ1-5	TGTGCCAGCAGTGAAGTTTCGTACAATCAGCCCCAGCATTTT	CASSEVSYNQPQHF
TRBD2	NA	TRBV29-1	TRBJ2-2	TGCAGCGCAGGACTAGCGGGAGGCGCGAACACCGGGGAGCTGTTTTTT	CSAGLAGGANTGELFF
NA	NA	TRBV6-6	TRBJ2-2	TGTGCCAGGGGTAGGGGAACCGGGGAGCTGTTTTTT	CARGRGTGELFF
NA	NA	TRBV7-9	TRBJ2-7	TGTGCCAGCGGACAAAGCTCCTACGAGCAGTACTTC	CASGQSSYEQYF